The 26 T cell receptor beta chains presented below share a single source sample, sequenced in a study of technical replicates of blood from a few donors. This table comes from immunoSEQ multiplex PCR, and its TCRdb copy is limited to in-frame clones, with some not included. Of over 65,000 clones listed, roughly 96% are singletons. The sequencing sample was made of T cells isolated from PBMCs. These receptors were collected from a human donor in good health.

Only one count was recorded for this clone. The V call is TRBV30, the J call TRBJ2-1; D is perhaps TRBD1 (6 bases). Between the trimmed V and J ends, which lost 0 bases and 8 bases, there was a span of 20 bases. The CDR3 runs to 16 residues. The germline gives CDR1 GTSNPN, CDR2 SVGIG (reference sequence). The CDR3 region is CAWSVTGQGSVDEQFF. The CDR3 DNA follows: TGTGCCTGGAGTGTAACGGGGCAGGGGTCTGTCGATGAGCAGTTCTTC.

This chain links TRBV28 with TRBJ1-1, with 8 bases lining up with TRBD1. This CDR3 is 16 amino acids long. CDR1 and CDR2 from the germline V gene are MDHEN and SYDVKM. V gave up 4 bases and J gave up 7 bases; unmatched junction bases: 14. The CDR3 loop is CASSSSWRSGGREAFF. In nucleotides, the CDR3 is TGTGCCAGCAGTTCGTCTTGGAGATCAGGGGGCCGTGAAGCTTTCTTT.

V gene TRBV19 combines with J gene TRBJ2-5; possibly TRBD2 for D (6 bases). The V gene lost 10 bases and the J gene lost 7 bases, with 25 bases spanning the gap. CDR1 is LNHDA and CDR2 is SQIVND in the germline V gene (reference sequence). The CDR3 has 15 residues. CDR3 sequence: CATSTGTLAFGTQYF. CDR3 nucleotide sequence: TGTGCCACCTCAACCGGGACTCTCGCTTTTGGGACCCAGTACTTC.

This clone appeared once. This rearrangement joins TRBV7-9 to TRBJ1-2; D might be TRBD1 (5 bases). The CDR3 is made up of 14 amino acids. Trimming removed 5 bases at V and 2 bases at J, with 12 bases between. In germline, CDR1 is SEHNR, CDR2 FQNEAQ (reference sequence). CDR3 loop: CASSNWTLNYGYTF. The CDR3, as DNA: TGTGCCAGCAGCAATTGGACATTAAACTATGGCTACACCTTC.

V is TRBV19 and J is TRBJ2-2, with a tentative D call TRBD1 (5 bases). Germline V lookup: CDR1 LNHDA, CDR2 SQIVND (reference sequence). The CDR3 extends over 19 amino acids. Trimming took off 6 bases at V and 1 base at J, with 24 bases between the two ends. DNA for the CDR3: TGTGCCAGTAGCCGAAGAGGCCAGTGGGAAGGGGAGAACACCGGGGAGCTGTTTTTT. Residues: CASSRRGQWEGENTGELFF.

J is TRBJ1-2 and V is TRBV4-1; D is ambiguous. Germline values: CDR1 MGHRA, CDR2 YSYEKL. V lost 4 bases, J lost 8 bases, and 14 bases lay in between. This CDR3 comprises 13 residues. In nucleotides, the CDR3 is TGCGCCAGCAGCCCCCGCGGGGAGGAAGGCTACACCTTC. It yields the protein CASSPRGEEGYTF.

The chain carries TRBV25-1 and TRBJ2-5; the match to TRBD1 covers 9 bases. CDR1 and CDR2 from the germline V gene are MGHDK and SYGVNS. Unmatched junction bases numbered 11, after V lost 2 bases and J lost 7 bases. This CDR3 is built from 16 residues. The CDR3 region is CASSEPKTGGGGTQYF. The CDR3 nucleotides read TGTGCCAGCAGTGAACCCAAGACAGGGGGTGGAGGGACCCAGTACTTC.

This clone was observed a handful of times. This chain uses TRBV5-1 with TRBJ1-2; 9 nucleotides agree with TRBD1. Per germline, CDR1 SGHRS and CDR2 YFSETQ. The CDR3 totals 15 residues. J gave up 4 bases and V 4 bases, and 8 bases lay outside the gene matches. CDR3 DNA sequence: TGCGCCAGCAGCGAGGGACAGGGAAGGTCCTATGGCTACACCTTC. Protein product: CASSEGQGRSYGYTF. Full variable domain (rest looked up from reference TRBV5-1 and TRBJ1-2): KAGVTQTPRYLIKTRGQQVTLSCSPISGHRSVSWYQQTPGQGLQFLFEYFSETQRNKGNFPGRFSGRQFSNSRSEMNVSTLELGDSALYLCASSEGQGRSYGYTFGSGTRLTVV.

The chain employs TRBV5-1 and TRBJ2-1; D is unresolved. CDR1 and CDR2 (germline): SGHRS, YFSETQ. The CDR3 runs to 15 residues. V gave up 7 bases and J gave up 0 bases, with 14 bases separating them. The CDR3 region has the DNA TGCGCCAGCCGTAACCCGGGTAGCTCCTACAATGAGCAGTTCTTC. As protein: CASRNPGSSYNEQFF.

The V gene is TRBV9, the J gene TRBJ2-2, with a weak D call TRBD2 (6 bases). The CDR3 covers 22 residues. CDR1 and CDR2 (germline): SGDLS, YYNGEE. The V gene lost 0 bases and the J gene lost 0 bases, with 27 bases spanning the gap. The CDR3 sequence: CASSVATGVLLARDTNTGELFF. CDR3 DNA: TGTGCCAGCAGCGTAGCTACTGGGGTCTTGCTAGCGCGAGATACGAACACCGGGGAGCTGTTTTTT.

The V gene is TRBV7-3, the J gene TRBJ1-1; D ambiguous. The CDR3 has 13 amino acids. The germline V gene has CDR1 SGHTA and CDR2 FQGTGA. V was trimmed by 5 bases and J by 1 base, leaving 8 bases between them. The DNA for the CDR3 is TGTGCCAGCAGCGCCACGGGGAACACTGAAGCTTTCTTT. Its protein product is CASSATGNTEAFF.

The chain employs TRBV2 and TRBJ1-5; no reliable D call. V was pared by 4 bases and J by 4 bases, with 8 bases between. CDR1 and CDR2 from the germline V gene are SNHLY and FYNNEI. This CDR3 is built from 13 residues. This chain's CDR3 is CASSGERNQPQHF. In DNA form, the CDR3 reads TGTGCCAGCAGTGGGGAGCGTAATCAGCCCCAGCATTTT.

The chain recombines TRBV18 with TRBJ2-1; 14 bases fit TRBD2. Germline values: CDR1 KGHSH, CDR2 LQKENI. With V trimmed by 0 bases and J by 2 bases, 12 bases remained unmatched. The CDR3 consists of 21 residues. The CDR3, as DNA: TGTGCCAGCTCACCACCCCGCGGGACCGGGACTAGCGGGAGTCCCTACAATGAGCAGTTCTTC. Its protein product is CASSPPRGTGTSGSPYNEQFF.

The chain recombines TRBV27 with TRBJ2-3, with 11 bases matching TRBD2. CDR3 size: 19 residues. Germline CDR1 MNHEY, CDR2 SMNVEV (reference sequence). The J segment lost 0 bases and the V segment lost 6 bases, leaving 14 bases of the junction unmatched. In DNA form, the CDR3 reads TGTGCCAGCAGCCCCTCGGGACTAGCGGCAAAATCTAGCACAGATACGCAGTATTTT. It yields the protein CASSPSGLAAKSSTDTQYF.

The chain recombines TRBV6-5 with TRBJ2-3; D might be TRBD1 (6 bases). The V and J ends lost 0 bases and 4 bases respectively, with 11 bases between them. This CDR3 is 15 amino acids long. CDR1 is MNHEY and CDR2 is SVGAGI in the germline V gene. This chain's CDR3 is CASSYSGQGSDTQYF. The CDR3 DNA sequence: TGTGCCAGCAGTTACTCAGGGCAGGGGTCAGATACGCAGTATTTT.

V is TRBV5-4 and J is TRBJ2-5; TRBD2 matches at 9 bases. With 1 base clipped from V and 4 bases from J, the junction kept 8 bases outside the gene matches. This CDR3 has 16 amino acids. Germline CDR1 reads SGHNT; CDR2 reads YYREEE (reference sequence). The CDR3 DNA follows: TGTGCCAGCAGCTTGACCCTAGCGGGAAGTCGAGAGACCCAGTACTTC. Residues: CASSLTLAGSRETQYF.

This chain uses TRBV7-2 with TRBJ2-1; no clear D gene. Germline V gives CDR1 SGHTA, CDR2 FQGNSA. This CDR3 spans 15 amino acids. V lost 1 base, J lost 4 bases, and 11 bases lay in between. The CDR3 sequence is CASSLVHEPYNEQFF. The CDR3 DNA reads TGTGCCAGCAGCTTAGTTCACGAGCCTTACAATGAGCAGTTCTTC.

The V gene is TRBV5-4, the J gene TRBJ2-5; 8 bases line up with TRBD2. From germline, CDR1 is SGHNT and CDR2 YYREEE (reference sequence). Trimming took 4 bases from V and 5 from J; bases not matched to a gene: 7. The length of the CDR3 is 14 residues. The CDR3 loop is CASSVAGIWETQYF. The CDR3 DNA follows: TGTGCCAGCAGCGTAGCGGGAATCTGGGAGACCCAGTACTTC. Looking up the rest from reference TRBV5-4 and TRBJ2-5 gives the full variable domain: ETGVTQSPTHLIKTRGQQVTLRCSSQSGHNTVSWYQQALGQGPQFIFQYYREEENGRGNFPPRFSGLQFPNYSSELNVNALELDDSALYLCASSVAGIWETQYFGPGTRLLVL.

The chain combines TRBV10-1 with TRBJ1-1; weak D call: TRBD1 (6 bases). Germline CDR1 and CDR2: WNHNN and SYGVQD (reference sequence). Trimming removed 2 bases at V and 4 bases at J, with 11 bases between. The CDR3 totals 14 residues. The CDR3 loop is CASSETGLGTEAFF. The CDR3 DNA follows: TGCGCCAGCAGTGAGACAGGGCTGGGCACTGAAGCTTTCTTT.

This clone was detected a few times. The chain uses TRBV4-1 and TRBJ2-2; TRBD1 aligns across 8 bases. CDR3 length: 14 amino acids. Germline trimming cut 5 bases from V and 1 base from J; bases unmatched to any gene: 0. Germline CDR1 reads MGHRA; CDR2 reads YSYEKL. DNA of the CDR3: TGCGCCAGCAGCGACAGGGGGAACACCGGGGAGCTGTTTTTT. Translation gives CASSDRGNTGELFF.

The V gene is TRBV2, the J gene TRBJ1-2, with TRBD1 identical over 8 bases. CDR3 length equals 16 residues. The V gene end was trimmed by 6 bases and the J gene end by 2 bases; junction bases not matched to a gene: 11. Germline V gene lookup returns CDR1 SNHLY and CDR2 FYNNEI. The CDR3 spells CASRDADRADNYGYTF. In DNA form, the CDR3 reads TGTGCCAGCAGGGACGCGGACAGGGCTGACAACTATGGCTACACCTTC.

The J gene is TRBJ1-3, the V gene TRBV6-5; the D gene is possibly TRBD1 (5 bases). CDR3 size: 14 residues. Trimming pared 5 bases from V and 1 base from J, leaving 9 bases between. Germline CDR1 reads MNHEY; CDR2 reads SVGAGI. CDR3 bases: TGTGCCAGCAGTGCCGGGGGGTCTGGAAACACCATATATTTT. This codes for CASSAGGSGNTIYF.

The table lists this clone with a few counts. The V gene is TRBV7-6, the J gene TRBJ2-5; possibly TRBD2 for D (5 bases). CDR1 and CDR2 (germline): SGHVS, FNYEAQ. The CDR3 has 14 amino acids. The V end lost 3 bases, the J end lost 2 bases, and 10 bases lay between the germline ends. In nucleotides, the CDR3 is TGTGCCAGCAGCTTCCAATCGGGGCAAGAGACCCAGTACTTC. It yields the protein CASSFQSGQETQYF. The full variable domain, rest sourced from reference TRBV7-6 and TRBJ2-5, is GAGVSQSPRYKVTKRGQDVALRCDPISGHVSLYWYRQALGQGPEFLTYFNYEAQQDKSGLPNDRFSAERPEGSISTLTIQRTEQRDSAMYRCASSFQSGQETQYFGPGTRLLVL.

V is TRBV4-1 and J is TRBJ1-5; no clear D. From germline, CDR1 is MGHRA and CDR2 YSYEKL. V was clipped by 5 bases and J by 2 bases, with 10 bases between them. The CDR3 extends over 14 amino acids. The CDR3 DNA is TGCGCCAGCAGCTCAATCGCGGGCAATCAGCCCCAGCATTTT. This sequence encodes CASSSIAGNQPQHF.

The sample holds one count of this clone. The CDR3 coding sequence is TGTGCCAGCAGTGCCGTTACAGGGAACACTGAAGCTTTCTTT. It encodes CASSAVTGNTEAFF. The chain uses TRBV6-1 and TRBJ1-1; D is possibly TRBD1 (5 bases). This CDR3 has 14 residues. Germline CDR1 and CDR2: MNHNS and SASEGT. Trimming stripped 4 bases from V and 1 base from J, with 10 bases between.

The chain employs TRBV6-5 and TRBJ2-7, with D maybe TRBD1 (6 bases). This CDR3 region has 12 residues. Per the germline V gene, CDR1 is MNHEY and CDR2 is SVGAGI. V was shortened by 6 bases and J by 7 bases, with 13 bases between the two germline ends. CDR3 residues: CASSWTQGEQYF. The CDR3 DNA sequence: TGTGCCAGCAGCTGGACGCAGGGGGAGCAGTACTTC.